What follows is one T cell receptor beta chain and its context. The data were taken from a study of blood T cell repertoires in COVID-19. TCRdb's table, derived via immunoSEQ multiplex PCR, lists solely in-frame clones and lacks some. The top ten clones hold 1.5% to 2% of a sample with some 150,000 clones, around 90% of them seen once. The V end lost 4 bases, the J end lost 0 bases, and 11 bases lay between the germline ends. CDR3 length: 14 amino acids. Germline assignment: CDR1 SQVTM and CDR2 ANQGSEA. The chain links TRBV29-1 to TRBJ2-3, with a tentative D call TRBD1 (5 bases). Material for sequencing was peripheral blood. This receptor was identified in a human donor in a cohort sampled during active COVID-19. CDR3 nucleotides: TGCAGCGTTGCGCAGGGTGAAAGCACAGATACGCAGTATTTT. Translation: CSVAQGESTDTQYF.